Below, 26 T cell receptor beta chains from the same sample are listed, as sequenced in a study of regulatory and conventional T cells in RAG deficiency. Clones were sequenced by immunoSEQ multiplex PCR, and TCRdb holds only the in-frame ones, with some missing. The sample gives some 28,000 clones, about 93% of which show up once; 0.7% to 0.95% is in the top ten. Regulatory T cells were sorted from blood as CD4+ CD25-high CD127-low cells. The same sample was also studied in work on regulatory T cells. That report notes: The primer mix had 52 TRBV and 13 TRBJ primers.

The sequencing sample was made of Tregs sorted from blood. These receptors all stem from a human donor in good health.

V usage is TRBV4-1 and J usage is TRBJ1-2, with D possibly TRBD1 on 5 matching bases. V was pared by 3 bases and J by 2 bases, with 13 bases between. The CDR3 runs 15 residues. Germline CDR1 is MGHRA and CDR2 is YSYEKL. CDR3 loop: CASSHRQNANYGYTF. The CDR3 DNA sequence: TGCGCCAGCAGCCACCGACAGAATGCCAACTATGGCTACACCTTC.

J is TRBJ2-7 and V is TRBV7-2, with 8 bases that match TRBD2. Trimming cost V 3 bases and J 4 bases; bases outside gene matches: 2. CDR3 length equals 13 residues. The germline gives CDR1 SGHTA, CDR2 FQGNSA. The CDR3 region is CASSFGLAYEQYF. The DNA for the CDR3 is TGTGCCAGCAGCTTCGGACTAGCTTACGAGCAGTACTTC.

This clone was picked up one time. V gene TRBV6-5 combines with J gene TRBJ2-5; 7 bases align to TRBD1. Germline values: CDR1 MNHEY, CDR2 SVGAGI. J gave up 4 bases and V 5 bases, and 7 bases lay outside the gene matches. The CDR3 is 14 residues long. DNA for the CDR3: TGTGCCAGCAGTACCCGGGACAGTCTAGAGACCCAGTACTTC. It codes for CASSTRDSLETQYF.

J is TRBJ2-5 and V is TRBV30, with D possibly being TRBD2 (6 bases). This CDR3 contains 14 residues. V was clipped by 3 bases and J by 2 bases, with 13 bases between them. Per the germline V gene, CDR1 is GTSNPN and CDR2 is SVGIG (reference sequence). CDR3 protein: CAWRGGLPQETQYF. In DNA form, the CDR3 reads TGTGCCTGGAGGGGGGGACTGCCACAAGAGACCCAGTACTTC.

The V gene is TRBV6-9, the J gene TRBJ1-1; TRBD1 might be the D (6 bases). V gave up 5 bases and J gave up 3 bases, with 13 bases separating them. The germline CDR1 and CDR2 sequences are MNHGY and SVAAGI. This CDR3 comprises 14 residues. The CDR3 region is CASSRDNRDTEAFF. For the CDR3, the DNA is TGTGCCAGCAGTAGGGATAACAGGGACACTGAAGCTTTCTTT.

V is TRBV7-9 and J is TRBJ1-5; D gene ambiguous. The CDR3 has 12 amino acids. Trimming took off 4 bases at V and 4 bases at J, with 5 bases between the two ends. The germline V gene has CDR1 SEHNR and CDR2 FQNEAQ (reference sequence). CDR3 amino acids: CASSSQNQPQHF. CDR3 nucleotide sequence: TGTGCCAGCAGCTCCCAGAATCAGCCCCAGCATTTT.

The chain recombines TRBV6-1 with TRBJ1-2; D might be TRBD1 (6 bases). The CDR3 sequence is 13 residues long. Germline values: CDR1 MNHNS, CDR2 SASEGT. Trimming left V 7 bases short and J 0 bases short, with 9 bases between. The CDR3 sequence: CASKGDSNYGYTF. CDR3 nucleotides: TGTGCCAGCAAGGGGGATTCTAACTATGGCTACACCTTC.

The chain has TRBV28 and TRBJ1-5; D not resolved. Germline V lookup: CDR1 MDHEN, CDR2 SYDVKM. The CDR3 contains 13 residues. The V end was cut by 6 bases, the J end by 0 bases, with 6 bases between. DNA of the CDR3: TGTGCCAGCAGGGAGTATAGCAATCAGCCCCAGCATTTT. Translating it yields CASREYSNQPQHF.

This chain uses TRBV4-1 with TRBJ1-1; TRBD1 might be the D (6 bases). V lost 4 bases and J lost 2, with 14 bases in between. The CDR3 has 15 amino acids. CDR1 and CDR2 (germline): MGHRA, YSYEKL. The CDR3 reads CASSRTPGDNTEAFF. The CDR3 bases are TGCGCCAGCAGCCGAACCCCAGGGGATAACACTGAAGCTTTCTTT.

The DNA of the CDR3 is TGTGCCATAGGGGCTAGCGTTCTCTCTGGAAACACCATATATTTT. This gives the protein CAIGASVLSGNTIYF. The chain recombines TRBV7-2 with TRBJ1-3; perhaps TRBD1 as D (5 bases). V was pared by 10 bases and J by 0 bases, with 16 bases between. This CDR3 contains 15 residues. In germline, CDR1 is SGHTA, CDR2 FQGNSA.

J is TRBJ2-5 and V is TRBV6-1, with a possible D match to TRBD2 (6 bases). The assigned J gene may be wrong: the sequence end matches TRBJ2-7 better. CDR1 and CDR2 (germline): MNHNS, SASEGT. The CDR3 loop spans 14 amino acids. The DNA for the CDR3 is TGTGCCAGCAGTGGTCCTGGGCGGGGATACGAGCAGTACTTC. It encodes CASSGPGRGYEQYF.

The chain couples TRBV19 to TRBJ1-4; D is unresolved. Germline values: CDR1 LNHDA, CDR2 SQIVND (reference sequence). The length of the CDR3 is 13 residues. Trimming stripped 0 bases from V and 10 bases from J, with 9 bases between. CDR3 amino acids: CASSIDHTGKLFF. CDR3 in DNA: TGTGCCAGTAGTATAGACCATACGGGAAAACTGTTTTTT.

The gene calls are TRBV5-1 and TRBJ2-2; a weak D match, TRBD2 (6 bases). CDR1 and CDR2 from the germline V gene are SGHRS and YFSETQ. Between the trimmed V and J ends, which lost 2 bases and 3 bases, there was a span of 20 bases. This CDR3 has 18 residues. In nucleotides, the CDR3 is TGCGCCAGCAGCTTTGCGGGACCCACTAGTGGGGACACCGGGGAGCTGTTTTTT. Amino acid sequence: CASSFAGPTSGDTGELFF.

The rearrangement uses TRBV6-1 and TRBJ1-1; D is uncertain. CDR1 is MNHNS and CDR2 is SASEGT in the germline V gene. Trimming took 4 bases from V and 6 from J, leaving 12 bases between them. This CDR3 region has 13 residues. CDR3 in amino acids: CASSVRVGSEAFF. The CDR3 nucleotides are TGTGCCAGCAGTGTACGAGTGGGCTCTGAAGCTTTCTTT.

The chain has TRBV7-3 and TRBJ2-2; 9 nucleotides agree with TRBD2. The CDR3 runs 17 residues. J lost 6 bases, V lost 0 bases, and 8 bases had no gene match. CDR1 and CDR2 from the germline V gene are SGHTA and FQGTGA. CDR3 nucleotides: TGTGCCAGCAGCTTAACGTTCTCTAGCGGGGTATCCGGGGAGCTGTTTTTT. Residues: CASSLTFSSGVSGELFF.

This CDR3 is CASSHPRHNEQYF. The CDR3 nucleotides are TGCGCCAGCAGTCACCCCAGACACAACGAGCAGTACTTC. The chain couples TRBV23-1 to TRBJ2-7; D gene unclear. TRBV23-1 is recorded as an ORF, its role being uncertain. This CDR3 is 13 amino acids long. V was clipped by 3 bases and J by 5 bases, with 11 bases between them.

In its sample, this clone was seen a few times. The chain has TRBV5-6 and TRBJ1-5; no firm D call. Germline CDR1 and CDR2: SGHDT and YYEEEE. Trimming cost V 1 base and J 3 bases, with 8 bases left between them. The CDR3 is made up of 14 amino acids. The CDR3 bases are TGTGCCAGCAGCTTGAAAGGGAACAATCAGCCCCAGCATTTT. This sequence encodes CASSLKGNNQPQHF.

The chain links TRBV18 to TRBJ1-1; weak D call: TRBD1 (6 bases). Germline V gene sequence: CDR1 KGHSH, CDR2 LQKENI. This CDR3 contains 17 residues. Trimming cost V 4 bases and J 4 bases, with 22 bases left between them. The chain's CDR3 is CASSLPGQGRWATEAFF. DNA of the CDR3: TGTGCCAGCTCACTTCCGGGACAAGGCCGGTGGGCCACTGAAGCTTTCTTT.

CDR3 in DNA: TGTGCTAGTGGTTTTGGAACAGGGGGCGGTTGGACTGAAGCTTTCTTT. Its protein is CASGFGTGGGWTEAFF. The gene calls are TRBV12-5 and TRBJ1-1; 9 positions match TRBD1. This CDR3 spans 16 amino acids. Germline loops: CDR1 LGHNT, CDR2 FRNRAP. V lost 3 bases and J lost 5; bases outside the gene matches: 10. Combining the CDR3 with reference TRBV12-5 and TRBJ1-1 gives the whole variable domain DARVTQTPRHKVTEMGQEVTMRCQPILGHNTVFWYRQTMMQGLELLAYFRNRAPLDDSGMPKDRFSAEMPDATLATLKIQPSEPRDSAVYFCASGFGTGGGWTEAFFGQGTRLTVV.

J is TRBJ2-6 and V is TRBV18, with D perhaps being TRBD1 or TRBD2 (6 bases each). This CDR3 contains 14 residues. Trimming removed 2 bases from V and 11 bases from J, with 13 bases in between. Looked up from germline, CDR1 is KGHSH and CDR2 is LQKENI. CDR3 sequence (DNA): TGTGCCAGCTCACCAGACAGGTGGGGGGACGTCCTGACTTTC. This sequence encodes CASSPDRWGDVLTF. Full variable domain (remainder filled in from reference TRBV18 and TRBJ2-6): NAGVMQNPRHLVRRRGQEARLRCSPMKGHSHVYWYRQLPEEGLKFMVYLQKENIIDESGMPKERFSAEFPKEGPSILRIQQVVRGDSAAYFCASSPDRWGDVLTFGAGSRLTVL.

This chain uses TRBV27 with TRBJ2-1; D is possibly TRBD1 (6 bases). Germline V gives CDR1 MNHEY, CDR2 SMNVEV (reference sequence). Between the trimmed V and J ends, which lost 7 bases and 7 bases, there was a span of 14 bases. This CDR3 region has 13 residues. This CDR3 is CASTSDRRNEQFF. The CDR3 DNA reads as TGTGCCAGCACCTCCGACAGGAGGAATGAGCAGTTCTTC.

The genes are TRBV6-6 and TRBJ2-3, with D possibly being TRBD2 (5 bases). Germline loops: CDR1 MNHNY, CDR2 SVGAGI (reference sequence). The V and J ends lost 8 bases and 1 base respectively, with 10 bases between them. The CDR3 length is 13 residues. CDR3 sequence reads: CASEFSGTDTQYF. The CDR3 DNA follows: TGTGCCAGCGAATTTAGCGGCACAGATACGCAGTATTTT.

V usage is TRBV19 and J usage is TRBJ2-7; D is ambiguous. The germline V and J ends were trimmed by 1 base and 7 bases, with 14 bases remaining between them. The germline V gene has CDR1 LNHDA and CDR2 SQIVND (reference sequence). The CDR3 runs 14 residues. In DNA form, the CDR3 reads TGTGCCAGTAGTATAGGGGCCGGTACGCGGGAGCAGTACTTC. This translates into CASSIGAGTREQYF.

The chain carries TRBV18 and TRBJ2-5; 9 bases are shared with TRBD1. The V segment lost 1 base and the J segment 5 bases; nucleotides outside the gene matches: 5. Germline V lookup: CDR1 KGHSH, CDR2 LQKENI. The CDR3 length is 15 residues. The CDR3 nucleotides read TGTGCCAGCTCACCACGGGACAGGGTATGGGAGACCCAGTACTTC. Protein product: CASSPRDRVWETQYF.

The chain combines TRBV9 with TRBJ2-3; possible D gene TRBD2, 5 bases. The CDR3 runs 17 residues. V was shortened by 4 bases and J by 1 base, with 19 bases between the two germline ends. Germline V CDR1 and CDR2: SGDLS, YYNGEE. The DNA for the CDR3 is TGTGCCAGCAGCCCAGGACTGTTCCAAGTGGGCACAGATACGCAGTATTTT. Protein sequence: CASSPGLFQVGTDTQYF.

The chain carries TRBV28 and TRBJ2-7; no firm D call. This CDR3 comprises 11 residues. Germline lookup yields CDR1 MDHEN and CDR2 SYDVKM. Trimming shortened V by 4 bases and J by 3 bases, and 4 bases separated the two germline ends. The CDR3 DNA reads as TGTGCCAGCAGTTCCCGCTACGAGCAGTACTTC. Translating gives CASSSRYEQYF.